The source of this T cell receptor (beta chain) is a study of synovial regulatory T cells in juvenile arthritis. The repertoire was sequenced with immunoSEQ multiplex PCR; TCRdb's copy has only in-frame clones and lacks some. In total, the table holds approximately 9,600 clones. The V gene's germline CDR1 is DFQATT and CDR2 SNEGSKA (reference sequence). This CDR3 has 11 residues. No DNA accompanies this entry. V usage is TRBV20-1 and J usage is TRBJ2-5; TCRdb reports TRBD2, a call that lacks DNA to check it against. This clonotype originated in a donor under 30 with juvenile idiopathic arthritis. Material for sequencing was Treg cells from blood. Subset specified: remaining (HLA-DR-negative) circulating blood Treg cells. CDR3 in amino acids: CSASIAETQYF.